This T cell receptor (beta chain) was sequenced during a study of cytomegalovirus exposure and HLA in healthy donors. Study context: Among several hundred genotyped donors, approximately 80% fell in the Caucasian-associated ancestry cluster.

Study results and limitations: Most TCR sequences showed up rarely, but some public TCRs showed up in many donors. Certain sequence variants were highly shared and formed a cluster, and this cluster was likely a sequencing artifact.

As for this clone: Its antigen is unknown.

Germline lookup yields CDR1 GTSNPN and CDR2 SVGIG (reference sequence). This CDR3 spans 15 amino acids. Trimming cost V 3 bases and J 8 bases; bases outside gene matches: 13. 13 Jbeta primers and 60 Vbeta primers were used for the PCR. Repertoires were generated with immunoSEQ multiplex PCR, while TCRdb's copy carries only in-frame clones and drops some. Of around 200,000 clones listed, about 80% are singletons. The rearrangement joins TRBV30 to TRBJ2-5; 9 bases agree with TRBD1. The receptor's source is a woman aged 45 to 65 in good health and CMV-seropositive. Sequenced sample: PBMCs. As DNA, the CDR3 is TGTGCCTGGAGGGCCCCGGGACAGGGTAAACTTACCCAGTACTTC. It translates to CAWRAPGQGKLTQYF.